Below are 32 T cell receptor beta chains sequenced from a single sample in a study of OX40 agonist ivuxolimab in advanced cancers. Sequencing was performed with immunoSEQ multiplex PCR; in TCRdb, only in-frame clones are kept and a portion is missing. Of more than 80,000 clones listed, about 88% are singletons. The input for sequencing was CD4+ or CD8+ T cells sorted from blood, taken in a trial of the OX40 agonist ivuxolimab. These receptors came from an adult with an advanced solid tumor such as melanoma, head and neck, liver or kidney cancer.

This clone occurred a few times. V is TRBV19 and J is TRBJ1-5; D perhaps matches TRBD1 (5 bases). CDR1 and CDR2 (germline): LNHDA, SQIVND (reference sequence). CDR3 length: 13 residues. Trimming removed 9 bases at V and 4 bases at J, with 13 bases between. The CDR3 loop is CASSVQGNQPQHF. DNA for the CDR3: TGTGCCAGCTCAGTCCAGGGTAATCAGCCCCAGCATTTT.

The chain recombines TRBV19 with TRBJ1-5, with a tentative D call TRBD1 (5 bases). Germline CDR1 is LNHDA and CDR2 is SQIVND (reference sequence). The CDR3 totals 14 residues. Between the trimmed V and J ends, which lost 3 bases and 0 bases, there was a span of 6 bases. The CDR3 protein is CASSIRASNQPQHF. DNA of the CDR3: TGTGCCAGTAGTATCAGGGCTAGCAATCAGCCCCAGCATTTT. The full variable domain, completed using reference TRBV19 and TRBJ1-5, is DGGITQSPKYLFRKEGQNVTLSCEQNLNHDAMYWYRQDPGQGLRLIYYSQIVNDFQKGDIAEGYSVSREKKESFPLTVTSAQKNPTAFYLCASSIRASNQPQHFGDGTRLSIL.

The chain carries TRBV7-6 and TRBJ2-5; TRBD1 aligns across 10 bases. V lost 1 base, J lost 4 bases, and 3 bases stayed unmatched. Germline V gives CDR1 SGHVS, CDR2 FNYEAQ. The CDR3 sequence is 15 residues long. CDR3 DNA: TGTGCCAGCAGCTTAGTGGACAGGGGGGCAGAGACCCAGTACTTC. Translation gives CASSLVDRGAETQYF.

The chain combines TRBV5-1 with TRBJ2-5, with 7 bases identical to TRBD2. CDR1 and CDR2 (germline): SGHRS, YFSETQ. The V and J ends lost 1 base and 2 bases, in that order; junction bases with no gene match: 2. The CDR3 runs to 14 residues. Here the CDR3 reads CASSLRGGQETQYF. In DNA, the CDR3 is TGCGCCAGCAGCTTGCGCGGGGGACAAGAGACCCAGTACTTC.

The chain links TRBV18 to TRBJ2-3; D uncertain. This CDR3 comprises 14 residues. The germline CDR1 and CDR2 sequences are KGHSH and LQKENI. The V end lost 0 bases, the J end lost 0 bases, and 4 bases lay between the germline ends. CDR3 DNA sequence: TGTGCCAGCTCACCACCGTGGAGCACAGATACGCAGTATTTT. It is translated as CASSPPWSTDTQYF.

This clone is a singleton in its sample. This chain links TRBV19 with TRBJ2-1; D gene ambiguous. The CDR3 runs 13 residues. V was pared by 0 bases and J by 15 bases, with 15 bases between. Germline values: CDR1 LNHDA, CDR2 SQIVND (reference sequence). CDR3 bases: TGTGCCAGTAGTATAGATGGGAACCAGAGATTGTTCTTC. It specifies CASSIDGNQRLFF.

CDR3 loop: CASSFSGGATGELFF. For the CDR3, the DNA is TGTGCCAGCAGCTTCAGCGGGGGTGCCACCGGGGAGCTGTTTTTT. This chain joins TRBV7-6 and TRBJ2-2; 8 bases agree with TRBD2. Germline V CDR1 and CDR2: SGHVS, FNYEAQ. J gave up 4 bases and V 3 bases, and 4 bases lay outside the gene matches. The CDR3 length is 15 residues.

The gene calls are TRBV7-3 and TRBJ2-1; D is undetermined. Trimming took 1 base from V and 4 from J, leaving 8 bases between them. Germline V CDR1 and CDR2: SGHTA, FQGTGA. This CDR3 comprises 14 residues. The chain's CDR3 is CASSLRPGYNEQFF. CDR3 DNA sequence: TGTGCCAGCAGCTTAAGGCCAGGATACAATGAGCAGTTCTTC.

J is TRBJ1-2 and V is TRBV30, with a weak D call TRBD1 (6 bases). Trimming stripped 5 bases from V and 4 bases from J, with 11 bases between. This CDR3 spans 12 amino acids. CDR1 is GTSNPN, CDR2 SVGIG, per germline (reference sequence). CDR3 sequence (DNA): TGTGCCTGGTCCTCGGACAGCTATGGCTACACCTTC. Its protein product is CAWSSDSYGYTF.

As DNA, the CDR3 is TGTGCCAGCAGCCTCCGGGACCCAAAGAGCACTGAAGCTTTCTTT. It specifies CASSLRDPKSTEAFF. The chain uses TRBV5-8 and TRBJ1-1; possible D gene TRBD1, 5 bases. The V gene lost 4 bases and the J gene lost 4 bases, with 17 bases spanning the gap. The CDR3 has 15 residues. Germline values: CDR1 SGHTS, CDR2 YDEGEE.

J is TRBJ2-1 and V is TRBV7-2, with D possibly matching TRBD2 (5 bases). Germline CDR1 SGHTA, CDR2 FQGNSA. The CDR3 is made up of 15 amino acids. The V gene lost 1 base and the J gene lost 6 bases, with 13 bases spanning the gap. CDR3 coding DNA: TGTGCCAGCAGCTTAGAGCGGATGCTGGGCAATGAGCAGTTCTTC. It encodes CASSLERMLGNEQFF.

The chain joins TRBV11-2 to TRBJ2-3; D tentatively fits TRBD1 or TRBD2 (5 bases each). The V end lost 2 bases, the J end lost 3 bases, and 12 bases lay between the germline ends. Germline CDR1 and CDR2: SGHAT and FQNNGV. The CDR3 sequence is 15 residues long. CDR3 residues: CASSLLPGRTDTQYF. CDR3 coding DNA: TGTGCCAGCAGCTTATTACCAGGGAGAACAGATACGCAGTATTTT.

The chain couples TRBV5-6 to TRBJ2-4, with 7 bases fitting TRBD1. Per germline, CDR1 SGHDT and CDR2 YYEEEE. The CDR3 runs 17 residues. J was trimmed by 3 bases and V by 2 bases; bases with no gene match: 11. CDR3 DNA: TGTGCCAGCAGCTTTTACAGGGGCAGGGTCGTCAAAAACATTCAGTACTTC. Its translation is CASSFYRGRVVKNIQYF.

The CDR3 DNA reads as TGTGCCAGCAGCCCAGGGACTAGCGGCCTTAGCACAGATACGCAGTATTTT. Protein: CASSPGTSGLSTDTQYF. This rearrangement joins TRBV5-4 to TRBJ2-3; TRBD2 aligns across 11 bases. CDR3 length: 17 amino acids. The V segment lost 4 bases and the J segment 0 bases; nucleotides outside the gene matches: 7. CDR1 and CDR2 (germline): SGHNT, YYREEE (reference sequence).

The V and J genes are TRBV21-1 and TRBJ1-5. TRBV21-1 is recorded as a pseudogene. The CDR3 is made up of 15 amino acids. The CDR3 nucleotides are TGTGCCAGCAGCACGGCAGTGTATAGCAATCAGCCCCAGCATTTT. Translation: CASSTAVYSNQPQHF.

The gene calls are TRBV18 and TRBJ1-2, with TRBD1 as a possible D gene (6 bases). This CDR3 has 16 amino acids. V shed 3 bases and J shed 6 bases, with 20 bases lying between them. Germline V lookup: CDR1 KGHSH, CDR2 LQKENI. This CDR3 is CASSPSPLQGGDGYTF. The DNA of the CDR3 is TGTGCCAGCTCACCTAGCCCTTTACAGGGCGGGGATGGCTACACCTTC.

CDR3 residues: CASSLQLGYNEQFF. The CDR3 bases are TGTGCCAGCAGCTTGCAGTTGGGATACAATGAGCAGTTCTTC. The V gene is TRBV5-4, the J gene TRBJ2-1, with no clear D. The CDR3 runs to 14 residues. Between the trimmed V and J ends, which lost 1 base and 4 bases, there was a span of 9 bases. The germline V gene has CDR1 SGHNT and CDR2 YYREEE (reference sequence).

The V and J genes are TRBV4-1 and TRBJ2-5; perhaps TRBD1 as D (6 bases). V lost 0 bases to trimming and J lost 2 bases, with 16 bases between them. Germline CDR1 MGHRA, CDR2 YSYEKL. This CDR3 is 17 amino acids long. The CDR3 nucleotides read TGCGCCAGCAGCCAAGATCTATCCCCCAGGGGTCAAGAGACCCAGTACTTC. As protein: CASSQDLSPRGQETQYF.

This clone has only one observation. This rearrangement joins TRBV18 to TRBJ1-1; a possible D gene is TRBD1 (5 bases). Trimming left V 2 bases short and J 0 bases short, with 10 bases between. There are 15 residues in the CDR3. Germline-derived CDR1 and CDR2 are KGHSH and LQKENI. CDR3 in DNA: TGTGCCAGCTCACCAGGGGCGCTGATGAACACTGAAGCTTTCTTT. Translated, it gives CASSPGALMNTEAFF.

The rearrangement links TRBV7-3 to TRBJ2-3; TRBD2 might be the D (5 bases). CDR1 and CDR2 (germline): SGHTA, FQGTGA. The CDR3 spans 15 residues. V gave up 4 bases and J gave up 0 bases, with 11 bases separating them. CDR3 DNA: TGTGCCAGCAGCTCCACCGGGGTCAGCACAGATACGCAGTATTTT. It yields the protein CASSSTGVSTDTQYF. The full variable domain, with the rest looked up from reference TRBV7-3 and TRBJ2-3, is GAGVSQTPSNKVTEKGKYVELRCDPISGHTALYWYRQSLGQGPEFLIYFQGTGAADDSGLPNDRFFAVRPEGSVSTLKIQRTERGDSAVYLCASSSTGVSTDTQYFGPGTRLTVL.

V usage is TRBV5-4 and J usage is TRBJ1-4; TRBD1 is a possible D gene (5 bases). This CDR3 has 14 residues. The V and J ends lost 1 base and 5 bases respectively, with 9 bases between them. Germline-derived CDR1 and CDR2 are SGHNT and YYREEE (reference sequence). CDR3: CASSLSGGNEKLFF. The CDR3 DNA follows: TGTGCCAGCAGCTTGTCCGGGGGGAATGAAAAACTGTTTTTT.

V gene TRBV2 combines with J gene TRBJ1-5, with TRBD1 matching 8 bases. CDR1 is SNHLY, CDR2 FYNNEI, per germline. J was trimmed by 9 bases and V by 7 bases; bases with no gene match: 20. The CDR3 covers 17 residues. The CDR3 spells CASKRGGQGRFLVPQHF. CDR3 nucleotides: TGTGCCAGCAAACGAGGTGGACAGGGTAGGTTTCTCGTGCCCCAGCATTTT.

The chain joins TRBV18 to TRBJ1-4; 7 nucleotides agree with TRBD1. The CDR3 consists of 15 residues. V gave up 0 bases and J gave up 6 bases; unmatched junction bases: 4. Germline V CDR1 and CDR2: KGHSH, LQKENI. CDR3 protein: CASSPPSTGDEKLFF. In nucleotides, the CDR3 is TGTGCCAGCTCACCACCCTCAACAGGGGATGAAAAACTGTTTTTT. Combining the CDR3 with reference TRBV18 and TRBJ1-4 gives the whole variable domain NAGVMQNPRHLVRRRGQEARLRCSPMKGHSHVYWYRQLPEEGLKFMVYLQKENIIDESGMPKERFSAEFPKEGPSILRIQQVVRGDSAAYFCASSPPSTGDEKLFFGSGTQLSVL.

This sequence joins TRBV4-3 and TRBJ1-4, with 9 positions matching TRBD1. The V gene's germline CDR1 is LGHNA and CDR2 YSLEER. V shed 5 bases, J shed 6 bases, and the junction held 4 bases outside the gene matches. This CDR3 has 14 residues. CDR3 region: CASSSGTGYEKLFF. Here the CDR3 DNA reads TGCGCCAGCAGCTCCGGGACAGGGTATGAAAAACTGTTTTTT.

The chain combines TRBV7-8 with TRBJ2-5, with 15 bases that match TRBD2. Trimming removed 3 bases from V and 0 bases from J; junction bases left unmatched: 2. Germline V gene sequence: CDR1 SGHVS, CDR2 FQNEAQ. The CDR3 spans 17 residues. CDR3 bases: TGTGCCAGCAGCTTTGGACTAGCGGGAGGGTACCAAGAGACCCAGTACTTC. Translation gives CASSFGLAGGYQETQYF.

CDR3 protein: CASSQEGIPSYEQYF. The CDR3 coding sequence is TGCGCCAGCAGCCAAGAGGGCATACCATCCTACGAGCAGTACTTC. The V gene is TRBV4-1, the J gene TRBJ2-7; D is ambiguous. CDR3 size: 15 residues. The V end was cut by 0 bases, the J end by 1 base, with 10 bases between. Germline assignment: CDR1 MGHRA and CDR2 YSYEKL.

This sequence joins TRBV2 and TRBJ2-1, with 7 bases identical to TRBD1. The germline gives CDR1 SNHLY, CDR2 FYNNEI. The CDR3 has 14 residues. With 5 bases clipped from V and 3 bases from J, the junction kept 4 bases outside the gene matches. The CDR3 region has the DNA TGTGCCAGCAGTCCCGGGACAGTCTACAATGAGCAGTTCTTC. Translation gives CASSPGTVYNEQFF.

CDR3 nucleotide sequence: TGTGCCACCTCAACAGGACCTAGCACAGATACGCAGTATTTT. It is translated as CATSTGPSTDTQYF. The genes are TRBV19 and TRBJ2-3; D perhaps matches TRBD1 (5 bases). V shed 10 bases and J shed 0 bases, with 14 bases lying between them. Germline V gene sequence: CDR1 LNHDA, CDR2 SQIVND (reference sequence). The CDR3 runs 14 residues.

The chain combines TRBV27 with TRBJ2-1; a weak D match, TRBD2 (6 bases). Trimming took off 6 bases at V and 8 bases at J, with 20 bases between the two ends. CDR3 length: 15 residues. The V gene's germline CDR1 is MNHEY and CDR2 SMNVEV (reference sequence). This CDR3 is CASSPRDFTAHEQFF. The CDR3 region has the DNA TGTGCCAGCAGCCCCCGGGACTTTACGGCCCATGAGCAGTTCTTC.

This chain connects TRBV5-4 to TRBJ2-5, with TRBD2 identical over 12 bases. The junction had 5 bases not matched to a gene; V was cut back by 1 base and J by 4 bases. The CDR3 contains 16 residues. The germline CDR1 and CDR2 sequences are SGHNT and YYREEE (reference sequence). This CDR3 is CASSLRTSGAGETQYF. In DNA form, the CDR3 reads TGTGCCAGCAGCTTGCGGACTAGCGGGGCTGGAGAGACCCAGTACTTC.

The chain has TRBV20-1 and TRBJ2-1; D uncertain. The CDR3 length is 11 residues. V gave up 0 bases and J gave up 8 bases, with 5 bases separating them. Germline CDR1 is DFQATT and CDR2 is SNEGSKA (reference sequence). The CDR3 region is CSAREDDEQFF. The CDR3 DNA sequence: TGCAGTGCTAGAGAGGACGATGAGCAGTTCTTC.

This chain links TRBV7-8 with TRBJ2-3; no clear D gene. Germline CDR1 reads SGHVS; CDR2 reads FQNEAQ. CDR3 size: 12 residues. V lost 6 bases and J 5 bases, leaving 9 bases between the germline ends. CDR3 protein: CASRREQDTQYF. CDR3 bases: TGTGCCAGCAGACGAGAACAAGATACGCAGTATTTT.